This TCR beta chain emerged from a study of control samples from healthy donors and cancer patients. Measured with immunoSEQ multiplex PCR; TCRdb has only the in-frame clones, and not every one. The sample consists of 150,000 to 200,000 clones, 88% of them appearing once. The CDR3 extends over 16 amino acids. The V gene's germline CDR1 is MNHEY and CDR2 SMNVEV (reference sequence). Trimming took off 0 bases at V and 2 bases at J, with 13 bases between the two ends. This sequence originates from a young woman in good health. V gene TRBV27 combines with J gene TRBJ1-2; unclear D gene. Material for sequencing was blood. CDR3 sequence (DNA): TGTGCCAGCAGTTTATCCACCGGACGCGGGAACTATGGCTACACCTTC. As protein: CASSLSTGRGNYGYTF.